These 14 T cell receptor beta chains originate from one sample sequenced in a study of cytomegalovirus exposure and HLA in healthy donors. The study ran its PCR with 60 Vbeta and 13 Jbeta primers. The repertoire was sequenced with immunoSEQ multiplex PCR; TCRdb's copy has only in-frame clones and lacks some. The table has 120,000 or so clones, over 70% seen once. Specimen: PBMCs. These TCRs come from a man between 18 and 35 years old in good health and CMV-seropositive.

The chain couples TRBV7-9 to TRBJ2-5, with 14 bases lining up with TRBD2. V lost 5 bases, J lost 3 bases, and 5 bases stayed unmatched. CDR3 length: 16 amino acids. Germline CDR1 is SEHNR and CDR2 is FQNEAQ (reference sequence). CDR3 DNA: TGTGCCAGCAGCCCTCCGGGACTAGCGGGGGAAGAGACCCAGTACTTC. Encoded protein: CASSPPGLAGEETQYF.

This clone appeared a few times. This chain joins TRBV19 and TRBJ1-5, with D tentatively TRBD1 (6 bases). V dropped 5 bases and J dropped 2 bases, with 22 bases sitting between them. Germline V lookup: CDR1 LNHDA, CDR2 SQIVND (reference sequence). CDR3 size: 18 residues. The CDR3 protein is CASSASSNTGSGNQPQHF. The CDR3 bases are TGTGCCAGTAGTGCTAGTTCTAACACAGGGAGCGGCAATCAGCCCCAGCATTTT.

This rearrangement joins TRBV19 to TRBJ1-5, with D possibly matching TRBD1 (5 bases). This CDR3 region has 13 residues. Germline assignment: CDR1 LNHDA and CDR2 SQIVND (reference sequence). The germline V and J ends were trimmed by 0 bases and 9 bases, with 9 bases remaining between them. The CDR3 sequence: CASSIEGEGPQHF. CDR3 DNA: TGTGCCAGTAGTATAGAAGGGGAAGGGCCCCAGCATTTT.

The CDR3: CAISESGSPTGELFF. The CDR3 region has the DNA TGTGCCATCAGTGAGTCCGGTAGCCCCACCGGGGAGCTGTTTTTT. The chain combines TRBV10-3 with TRBJ2-2; no reliable D call. The germline CDR1 and CDR2 sequences are ENHRY and SYGVKD. The CDR3 is 15 amino acids. Deletions cut 0 bases from V and 4 bases from J, with 9 bases between.

Of note for this clone: At one of its ends the junction is not consistent with the germline gene, which may arise from a read error. The CDR3 sequence is CASRLVMAGGPGDTQYF. CDR3 sequence (DNA): TGCGCCAGCAGGTTGGTGATGGCGGGAGGGCCGGGGGATACGCAGTATTTT. This rearrangement joins TRBV5-1 to TRBJ2-3, with TRBD2 matching 9 bases. The CDR3 runs 17 residues. Germline V lookup: CDR1 SGHRS, CDR2 YFSETQ. Full variable domain (outside the CDR3, taken from reference TRBV5-1 and TRBJ2-3): KAGVTQTPRYLIKTRGQQVTLSCSPISGHRSVSWYQQTPGQGLQFLFEYFSETQRNKGNFPGRFSGRQFSNSRSEMNVSTLELGDSALYLCASRLVMAGGPGDTQYFGPGTRLTVL.

A single count supports this clone. The gene calls are TRBV30 and TRBJ1-5; 7 nucleotides align to TRBD1. V dropped 3 bases and J dropped 4; count of bases not matched to a gene: 6. CDR1 and CDR2 from the germline V gene are GTSNPN and SVGIG (reference sequence). The CDR3 has 14 residues. In DNA, the CDR3 is TGTGCCTGGAGCCGTGGGACAGAAAATCAGCCCCAGCATTTT. It codes for CAWSRGTENQPQHF. The whole variable domain, filled in from reference TRBV30 and TRBJ1-5, reads SQTIHQWPATLVQPVGSPLSLECTVEGTSNPNLYWYRQAAGRGLQLLFYSVGIGQISSEVPQNLSASRPQDRQFILSSKKLLLSDSGFYLCAWSRGTENQPQHFGDGTRLSIL.

The chain couples TRBV6-5 to TRBJ1-2; D is possibly TRBD1 (5 bases). CDR1 and CDR2 from the germline V gene are MNHEY and SVGAGI. The length of the CDR3 is 13 residues. V lost 3 bases, J lost 6 bases, and 11 bases lay in between. CDR3: CASSYGQGNGYTF. CDR3 nucleotide sequence: TGTGCCAGCAGTTATGGTCAGGGAAATGGCTACACCTTC.

The chain couples TRBV19 to TRBJ2-5, with 8 positions matching TRBD1. Germline V gene data show CDR1 as LNHDA and CDR2 as SQIVND (reference sequence). The J segment lost 5 bases and the V segment lost 7 bases, leaving 9 bases of the junction unmatched. The CDR3 extends over 14 amino acids. The CDR3: CASNDRGVGETQYF. The DNA for the CDR3 is TGTGCCAGTAACGACAGGGGAGTGGGCGAGACCCAGTACTTC.

The chain employs TRBV6-5 and TRBJ2-7; no clear D. The CDR3 extends over 13 amino acids. Trimming shortened V by 6 bases and J by 4 bases, and 13 bases separated the two germline ends. The germline V gene has CDR1 MNHEY and CDR2 SVGAGI. CDR3 sequence: CASRGSLDYEQYF. In DNA form, the CDR3 reads TGTGCCAGCAGGGGCAGTCTGGATTACGAGCAGTACTTC.

The V call is TRBV2, the J call TRBJ1-2; no definite D call. The ends were cut back, 7 bases at V and 8 bases at J, with 17 bases in the middle. The germline CDR1 and CDR2 sequences are SNHLY and FYNNEI. CDR3 length equals 13 residues. The CDR3 region is CASIIGTGMGYTF. Written as DNA, the CDR3 is TGTGCCAGCATAATCGGCACCGGGATGGGCTACACCTTC.

V gene TRBV4-3 combines with J gene TRBJ1-3, with TRBD1 matching over 7 bases. Germline CDR1 and CDR2: LGHNA and YSLEER. V lost 1 base and J lost 5; bases outside the gene matches: 5. The CDR3 is made up of 15 amino acids. CDR3 amino acids: CASSQAGQTRNTIYF. DNA for the CDR3: TGCGCCAGCAGCCAAGCGGGACAGACCAGAAACACCATATATTTT.

V usage is TRBV4-1 and J usage is TRBJ2-1; 12 nucleotides align to TRBD2. With V trimmed by 5 bases and J by 9 bases, 5 bases remained unmatched. The CDR3 runs to 14 residues. Germline values: CDR1 MGHRA, CDR2 YSYEKL. The CDR3 DNA follows: TGCGCCAGCAGCAAGCTAGCGGGGGGGATTGAGCAGTTCTTC. Amino acid sequence: CASSKLAGGIEQFF.

The chain employs TRBV2 and TRBJ1-2; D might be TRBD1 (5 bases). The CDR3 covers 14 residues. With 7 bases removed from V and 0 bases from J, the gap between germline ends came to 12 bases. The germline gives CDR1 SNHLY, CDR2 FYNNEI. The CDR3, as DNA: TGTGCCAGCACCCCGACAGTGTCTAACTATGGCTACACCTTC. It specifies CASTPTVSNYGYTF. Combining the CDR3 with reference TRBV2 and TRBJ1-2 gives the whole variable domain EPEVTQTPSHQVTQMGQEVILRCVPISNHLYFYWYRQILGQKVEFLVSFYNNEISEKSEIFDDQFSVERPDGSNFTLKIRSTKLEDSAMYFCASTPTVSNYGYTFGSGTRLTVV.

The CDR3 reads CASGSHPYRTAPDGYTF. CDR3 sequence (DNA): TGTGCCAGCGGCTCTCACCCTTATCGGACAGCGCCGGATGGCTACACCTTC. The V call is TRBV7-6, the J call TRBJ1-2, with D possibly TRBD1 on 6 matching bases. The V and J ends lost 8 bases and 6 bases respectively, with 28 bases between them. Germline V gene sequence: CDR1 SGHVS, CDR2 FNYEAQ. The CDR3 is made up of 17 amino acids.